This is a list of T cell receptor beta chains from one sample in a study of early T cells in non-severe SARS-CoV-2 infection. TCRdb reprocessed the 5' RACE reads with MiXCR, giving one entry per CDR3 protein. The sample consists of fewer than 30,000 distinct CDR3 sequences, approximately 4% of them appearing once. Material for sequencing was whole blood. These receptors were collected from an adult who was a healthcare worker with PCR-confirmed SARS-CoV-2 infection or an uninfected control (not recorded which). Both conserved end residues are part of each CDR3. D genes are given only for firm matches. Clone size is stated in some rows and not others, as once, few, many or a class when expanded.

TRBV5-6	many	15	TRBJ2-5	TRBD2	TGTGCCAGCAGCTTGAGTCGGGAGGCTCCGGAGACCCAGTACTTC	CASSLSREAPETQYF
TRBV2	.	16	TRBJ1-5	.	TGTGCCAGCAGTGCCCCCGGAGGGTATAGCAATCAGCCCCAGCATTTT	CASSAPGGYSNQPQHF
TRBV7-9	.	15	TRBJ2-1	.	TGTGCCAGCAGCTTAGCGCCAGAGAGGGGGAATGAGCAGTTCTTC	CASSLAPERGNEQFF
TRBV30	many	15	TRBJ1-2	TRBD1	TGTGCCTGGAACCTTTTCGGGACAGGGGATTATGGCTACACCTTC	CAWNLFGTGDYGYTF
TRBV28	many	15	TRBJ2-7	.	TGTGCCAGCAGCGTTGGAGGTAGGGCCACCTACGAGCAGTACTTC	CASSVGGRATYEQYF
TRBV4-1	.	16	TRBJ2-1	.	TGCGCCAGCAGCCCCGTCGGGCTAGGTCCCTACAATGAGCAGTTCTTC	CASSPVGLGPYNEQFF
TRBV5-1	few	13	TRBJ1-1	.	TGCGCCAGCAGCTTCCAAGAGAACACTGAAGCTTTCTTT	CASSFQENTEAFF
TRBV6-1	many	15	TRBJ1-2	.	TGTGCCAGCAGTGAAGGCTCGACGGGGCGAAGAGGCTACACCTTC	CASSEGSTGRRGYTF
TRBV18	many	16	TRBJ1-1	.	TGTGCCAGCTCACCACCGGTGGGCGTCCGAAAACCCGAAGCTTTCTTT	CASSPPVGVRKPEAFF
TRBV28	many	12	TRBJ2-3	.	TGTGCCAGCAGTCCCTCGCGGGATACGCAGTATTTT	CASSPSRDTQYF
TRBV5-1	many	15	TRBJ2-7	TRBD2	TGCGCCAGCAGCTTGACTCTAGCGGGGTCCTACGAGCAGTACTTC	CASSLTLAGSYEQYF
TRBV28	many	13	TRBJ2-3	.	TGTGCCAGCAGTTACTCACCGGGAGATACGCAGTATTTT	CASSYSPGDTQYF
TRBV13	many	21	TRBJ2-1	TRBD1	TGTGCCAGCAGCTTATTAGGGGGCGGTTTTGGGCGGACTGACTCCTACAATGAGCAGTTCTTC	CASSLLGGGFGRTDSYNEQFF
TRBV12-3/TRBV12-4	many	14	TRBJ1-4	.	TGTGCCAGCAGTTTTGGAGGGGTGCGTGAAAAACTGTTTTTT	CASSFGGVREKLFF
TRBV19	many	12	TRBJ2-1	.	TGTGCCAGTAGATCGGGTTGGAATGAGCAGTTCTTC	CASRSGWNEQFF
TRBV27	.	11	TRBJ2-7	.	TGTGCCAGCAGTTCAGTCTACGAGCAGTACTTC	CASSSVYEQYF
TRBV20-1	.	12	TRBJ2-7	.	TGCAGTGCTAGCAGGGGTTCCTACGAGCAGTACTTC	CSASRGSYEQYF
TRBV6-2/TRBV6-3	medium-sized	15	TRBJ2-1	.	TGTGCCAGCAGCGCGACGAGGGCCGCGCACAATGAGCAGTTCTTC	CASSATRAAHNEQFF
TRBV19	many	16	TRBJ2-4	.	TGTGCCAGTAGTATAGATCGCGCCCCATACGGGGACATTCAGTACTTC	CASSIDRAPYGDIQYF
TRBV14	few	13	TRBJ2-7	.	TGTGCCAGCAGCCAAGGGGCGACCTGGGAGCAGTACTTC	CASSQGATWEQYF
TRBV7-9	few	15	TRBJ1-3	TRBD1	TGTGCCAGCAGCAAGGGGGACAGCGGGCCAAACACCATATATTTT	CASSKGDSGPNTIYF
TRBV11-2	few	13	TRBJ2-7	.	TGTGCCAGCAGGATTGGGAGCTCCTACGAGCAGTACTTC	CASRIGSSYEQYF
TRBV27	many	14	TRBJ2-5	TRBD1	TGTGCCAGCAGTTTCCCGGGACAGCAAGAGACCCAGTACTTC	CASSFPGQQETQYF
TRBV29-1	.	13	TRBJ2-1	TRBD1	TGCAGCGCCGTACAATCTGTCCAGGGGGCACAGTTCTTC	CSAVQSVQGAQFF
TRBV29-1	.	17	TRBJ2-6	.	TGCAGCGTTGAAATGGGCAGTCACCCCTCTGGGGCCAACGTCCTGACTTTC	CSVEMGSHPSGANVLTF
TRBV6-4	many	14	TRBJ1-2	TRBD1	TGTGCCAGCACCCCCACTCCGGGACAGGGATACTACACCTTC	CASTPTPGQGYYTF
TRBV19	many	15	TRBJ2-2	TRBD1	TGTGCCAGTAGTCGGACAGGGGGCGTCACCGGGGAGCTGTTTTTT	CASSRTGGVTGELFF
TRBV11-2	many	13	TRBJ2-1	TRBD1	TGTGCCAGCGGCAGGGGGCTCAACAATGAGCAGTTCTTC	CASGRGLNNEQFF
TRBV11-2	.	14	TRBJ2-1	.	TGTGCCAGCAGCCTACCCCGGGTGACTAATGAGCAGTTCTTC	CASSLPRVTNEQFF
TRBV9	.	15	TRBJ2-2	TRBD2	TGTGCCAGCAGCGCCGGGACTAGCGTGAGAGGGGAGCTGTTTTTT	CASSAGTSVRGELFF
TRBV18	many	15	TRBJ2-7	.	TGTGCCAGCTCACCGCTTGTCCAGGGTCAAGGCGAGCAGTACTTC	CASSPLVQGQGEQYF
TRBV11-2	many	16	TRBJ2-7	.	TGTGCCAGCAGCTTAAGGGGCGGCGGAAGCGGCGGCGAGCAGTACTTC	CASSLRGGGSGGEQYF
TRBV6-1	few	14	TRBJ1-1	.	TGTGCCAGCAGTGAAGTCAATTCAAATACTGAAGCTTTCTTT	CASSEVNSNTEAFF
TRBV12-3/TRBV12-4	many	14	TRBJ1-1	.	TGTGCCAGCAGTTTAGGGCAGGTTGGACCCCGAGCTTTCTTT	CASSLGQVGPRAFF
TRBV7-8	many	14	TRBJ2-6	.	TGTGCCAGCAGAACCCAGGGACAAACCAACGTCCTGACTTTC	CASRTQGQTNVLTF
TRBV12-3/TRBV12-4	many	15	TRBJ2-7	.	TGTGCCAGCAGTTCTACCCTCACACGGTCCTACGAGCAGTACTTC	CASSSTLTRSYEQYF
TRBV4-1	.	15	TRBJ2-7	TRBD2	TGCGCCAGCAGCCAAGATGAGAGCGGGGGCTACGAGCAGTACTTC	CASSQDESGGYEQYF
TRBV29-1	.	12	TRBJ2-5	.	TGCAGCGCCTTAGCGGCTCAAGAGACCCAGTACTTC	CSALAAQETQYF
TRBV28	many	11	TRBJ2-1	.	TGTGCCAGCAAGGGGTCGAATGAGCAGTTCTTC	CASKGSNEQFF
TRBV6-2/TRBV6-3	few	19	TRBJ2-6	TRBD2	TGTGCCAGCAGTTACACAGCGGGGGGGCTTCCCTCTGGGGCCAACGTCCTGACTTTC	CASSYTAGGLPSGANVLTF
TRBV29-1	many	13	TRBJ2-3	TRBD1	TGCAGCGATCAAGGACAGGGGTCAGATACGCAGTATTTT	CSDQGQGSDTQYF
TRBV6-2/TRBV6-3	.	14	TRBJ2-1	.	TGTGCCAGCGGTCCTAGCAGCTCCTACAATGAGCAGTTCTTC	CASGPSSSYNEQFF
TRBV6-2/TRBV6-3	many	15	TRBJ2-3	TRBD1	TGTGCCAGCAGTGACGACAGGGGAACCACAGATACGCAGTATTTT	CASSDDRGTTDTQYF
TRBV18	.	15	TRBJ1-4	.	TGTGCCAGCTCACCACCGGCATTTATTAATGAAAAACTGTTTTTT	CASSPPAFINEKLFF
TRBV2	many	15	TRBJ2-7	.	TGTGCCAGCAGTGATTTGGGCTTTTCGCCCTACGAGCAGTACTTC	CASSDLGFSPYEQYF
TRBV3-1	few	18	TRBJ2-1	.	TGTGCCAGCAGCCAATCCGGCGGCAGCTACAGCTCCTACAATGAGCAGTTCTTC	CASSQSGGSYSSYNEQFF
TRBV6-1	many	15	TRBJ2-7	.	TGTGCCAGCAGTTCCCCGGGCGGGGGCCAATACGAGCAGTACTTC	CASSSPGGGQYEQYF